Listed here is a single T cell receptor beta chain. This clone was detected only a few times. What antigen it recognizes has not been identified. Base-call qualities are not available, and no considerably larger clone is one nucleotide away. This record comes from a study of cytomegalovirus exposure and HLA in healthy donors (dated by TCRdb to 2015 to 2018). Regarding the research as a whole: An earlier analysis of roughly 500 of the donors reported 250 to 300 Gb of sequence data and 117 million unique TCR beta sequences from about 200 million T cells. An early release covering roughly 600 HLA-typed donors comprised approximately 290 gigabases of sequencing data and tens of millions of unique TCR sequences. Among the roughly 400 genotyped donors, around 81% belonged to the genetic ancestry cluster associated with self-reported Caucasian donors. The aim of the study was to test whether cataloging public T cell receptors could identify signatures of past pathogen exposure. The study profiled the T cell repertoires of 666 subjects by immunosequencing and related them to cytomegalovirus serostatus. In addition to the first cohort of several hundred subjects, a separate validation cohort of 100 to 150 different subjects was used. The study combined high-throughput TCR immunosequencing, statistical association of individual TCRs with disease status, and machine learning to predict cytomegalovirus infection status. In a later analysis, previously published TCR beta repertoires from 550 to 700 donors were re-analyzed and high-resolution HLA genotyping was added so that TCR occurrence patterns could be studied. In the later analysis, no new phenotypic data were used to find candidate immune exposures; instead, reliance was placed on TCR beta sequences and their occurrence across donors. An earlier analysis of 587 of the donors used high-throughput TCR beta sequencing to judge whether each TCR beta V gene segment behaved as functional or pseudogenic. Donor age, sex, ethnicity and CMV serostatus were compiled alongside the repertoire data. In a later genetic analysis, genome-wide SNP genotypes for about three fifths of the roughly 670 donors were used, and that subset was treated as a discovery cohort. All discovery cohort repertoires had been generated using a single sequencing platform. Class I and class II HLA loci were covered by the typing at four-digit resolution. The number of donors typed differed by locus, with roughly 620-630 for A, B, C, DRB1 and DQB1, 522 for DQA1, about 610 for DPA1, and some 450 for DPB1. A few DR-DQ haplotypes were handled as single units for association and clustering because linkage in the cohort was strong. On average, around 240,000 unique TCR beta nucleotide sequences were sequenced per donor among several hundred genotyped donors of the cohort, with about 19% of those sequences being non-productive.

CDR3 length: 16 amino acids, cysteine to phenylalanine. The retained sequence is limited to the CDR3, 48 bases, with the frame set at the first base. The junction shows trimming of 4 bases on V and 1 base on J, plus 17 bases between the germline ends. Based on the germline V gene (reference sequence), the CDR1 and CDR2 sequences are SGHNT and YYREEE. The cohort comprised around 690 healthy bone marrow donors. At the time of sampling, every cohort member was nominally healthy, though immune exposures that went unrecorded were likely present. The donor was CMV seronegative and belonged to the group of around 350 seronegative cohort members. A peripheral blood sample was provided by each donor, and peripheral blood mononuclear cells were used for TCR beta sequencing. The Qiagen DNeasy Blood Extraction Kit was used to extract genomic DNA from the blood cell samples. Results and caveats for the whole study, not just this receptor: In the study, roughly 160 TCR beta chains were listed as associated with cytomegalovirus. CMV serostatus was the only immune exposure information available for the cohort. Assigning TCR associations to individual alleles was difficult when HLA alleles, especially DR and DQ, strongly co-occurred. According to a later genetic analysis, donors in an Asian-associated ancestry cluster had fewer N-insertions in productive TCRs than the approximately 710-donor mean. In vitro tests confirmed that a few of the cytomegalovirus-associated TCR beta chains recognize cytomegalovirus antigens. Some IMGT-functional V segments, including TRBV6-2 and TRBV6-3, could not be told apart with the 87-base-pair reads, so those segments were excluded. Only TCR beta chains were sequenced in this cohort, and the absence of alpha or paired-chain data limited detectable features. The classifier was reported to diagnose cytomegalovirus status with high specificity and sensitivity in both the original cohort and the validation cohort. Roughly uniform sequencing depth across donors was assumed in presence/absence analyses, although this assumption may not hold. At a false discovery rate of 0.05, a later analysis linked under 20,000 TCR beta sequences to specific HLA alleles. In a later analysis, HLA-associated TCR beta chains were found to be more clonally expanded and to have lower generation probabilities than equally common non-associated chains. Because HLA typing was unavailable for some donors at each locus, only the typed subset was used in association tests. According to the authors, the approach could potentially be generalized to other disease states and immunological phenotypes. Several of the top co-occurrence clusters appeared to be linked to parvovirus B19, influenza, CMV and Epstein-Barr virus, according to a later analysis. The sequencing pipeline was judged likely to have produced a cluster of highly shared sequence variants as a technical artifact. Across donors, most TCR sequences were observed very rarely, whereas some public TCRs were present in many individuals. A later genetic analysis associated a missense DCLRE1C variant with V-gene and J-gene trimming of TCR beta chains, and an independent cohort replicated the association. An earlier analysis of 450 to 750 of the donors showed that most TCR beta V segments appeared in productive rearrangements either about 87% or about 30% of the time, which broadly matched IMGT annotations. Because counts were too low, 15 or so rarely observed V segments, including chromosome 9 orphons, were excluded from the earlier analysis of 587 of the donors. In a later analysis, TCR association rates were found to vary across HLA loci, with the most associated TCRs seen for DRB1 alleles and the fewest for HLA-C alleles. Correlated functional status among segregating V segments might reflect linkage disequilibrium, but an unknown experimental factor could not be ruled out. Most CMV-associated TCR beta chains appeared to be HLA-restricted in a later analysis, and the HLA associations seemed to be driven largely by CMV exposure. A further reported finding was that TCR beta sequences accurately predicted the HLA-A and HLA-B alleles for most subjects in the first cohort.

The receptor library was made with the immunoSEQ multiplex PCR assay. The multiplex PCR relied on a mix of 60 forward primers for TCR Vbeta segments and 13 reverse primers for TCR Jbeta segments. The CDR3 region of rearranged TCR beta genes was amplified from genomic DNA by a multiplex PCR assay. On the Illumina HiSeq System, the amplified TCR beta libraries were sequenced as 87-base-pair reads. The original methods were these. Across the 666 repertoires, a later analysis counted some 81 million unique TCR beta chains, 8.5 million to 12 million of which were shared by at least two donors. A nearest-neighbor algorithm error-corrected the raw reads and collapsed the reads into unique sequences, merging closely related sequences to remove PCR and sequencing errors. V, D and J gene segments were assigned by aligning CDR3 sequences to IMGT reference sequences. For a sequence to be retained, at least a six-nucleotide match to both a V gene segment and a J gene segment was required. Rearrangements were classified as productive when the CDR3 lacked stop codons and remained in frame with V and J, and all other rearrangements were classified as non-productive. Following IMGT convention, CDR3 was defined as the stretch from the second conserved V-encoded cysteine to the conserved J-encoded phenylalanine. The earlier analysis of some 600 of the donors excluded sequences that lacked an unambiguous match to a single V gene segment. An earlier analysis of 587 of the donors called V segments functional above 56.7% productive rearrangements and segregating when the between-donor standard deviation exceeded 5%. A statistical classification framework was built for diagnosing cytomegalovirus status from the catalog of TCR beta chain sequences. In a later analysis, TCR nucleotide sequences were compared against IMGT/GENE-DB human TR gene sequences so that V and J genes could be assigned. The TCRdist pipeline was used in a later analysis to assign CDR3 sequences and most-parsimonious VDJ recombination scenarios. In a later analysis, every TCR beta chain was defined by the combination of its CDR3 amino acid sequence and its V-gene family, and reads without a unique V-gene family were dropped. As a way to deal with suspected cross-contamination and a sequencing artifact, a later analysis dropped 450 to 700 nucleotide sequences that were highly shared and had low generation probability. In a later analysis, a clonal expansion index was calculated for each public chain from normalized within-repertoire ranks of inferred template counts. Generation probabilities in a later analysis came from a VDJ recombination model fitted to out-of-frame rearrangements, and those results were checked against IGoR. A later analysis scored TCR-TCR, TCR-HLA and TCR-CMV co-occurrence with hypergeometric tests, applying a repertoire-size bias correction to TCR pairs. In a later analysis, false discovery rates were estimated by permuting HLA or CMV assignments 20 times. In a later analysis, co-occurring TCRs were grouped with DBSCAN, and TCRdist sequence similarity was added when clustering was performed within HLA-allele-positive subsets. Repertoires with fewer than 30,000 or more than 120,000 public chains, plus five repertoires with anomalous nucleotide sharing, were excluded from co-occurrence clustering. TCRdb took this table from immuneACCESS and kept in-frame rearrangements with V and J called. Such tables lack part of the clones; where checked against another copy, unresolved V genes explain under half of the gap, and the rest is unexplained. The V and J calls and clone size are taken from that table; D and trimming were inferred from the DNA. A total of 110,000 to 150,000 clones appear in this sample, roughly 9.4% of them only once. 1.8% of the sample belongs to the ten largest clones.

Material: PBMCs. This sequence originates from a male donor in good health and CMV-seronegative. The rearranged segments are TRBV5-4 and TRBJ1-1; perhaps TRBD1 is the D gene, with 5 bases matching. The nucleotide sequence is TGTGCCAGCAGCCGTGACGGGGGTGCTCGGAACACTGAAGCTTTCTTT. It translates as CASSRDGGARNTEAFF.